This entry lists 21 T cell receptor beta chains sequenced from one sample in a study of cytomegalovirus exposure and HLA in healthy donors. Vbeta (60) and Jbeta (13) primers were used in the PCR. Measured with immunoSEQ multiplex PCR; TCRdb has only the in-frame clones, and not every one. The table has approximately 38,000 clones, roughly 88% seen once. Sequenced: PBMCs. The source is a woman between 18 and 29 years old in good health and CMV-seronegative.

The chain employs TRBV7-9 and TRBJ1-2; D is perhaps TRBD1 (6 bases). The germline V gene has CDR1 SEHNR and CDR2 FQNEAQ (reference sequence). Between the trimmed V and J ends, which lost 1 base and 4 bases, there was a span of 13 bases. This CDR3 region has 15 residues. The CDR3 region has the DNA TGTGCCAGCAGCTTAGTAGGACAGTCTTTCTATGGCTACACCTTC. Its protein product is CASSLVGQSFYGYTF.

The genes are TRBV18 and TRBJ2-1; D is unclear. Trimming stripped 6 bases from V and 2 bases from J, with 14 bases between. The CDR3 extends over 15 amino acids. The germline V gene has CDR1 KGHSH and CDR2 LQKENI. CDR3 sequence: CASSHSLPPYNEQFF. The CDR3 DNA reads TGTGCCAGCTCCCACAGTTTACCTCCCTACAATGAGCAGTTCTTC.

The genes are TRBV7-2 and TRBJ1-2, with a tentative D call TRBD1 (5 bases). The CDR3 spans 14 residues. The V and J ends lost 0 bases and 8 bases respectively, with 13 bases between them. The germline V gene encodes CDR1 SGHTA and CDR2 FQGNSA. Here the CDR3 reads CASSLADPPGGYTF. In DNA form, the CDR3 reads TGTGCCAGCAGCTTAGCCGACCCCCCAGGGGGCTACACCTTC.

J is TRBJ2-7 and V is TRBV11-2; 7 bases match TRBD1. Germline V gene lookup returns CDR1 SGHAT and CDR2 FQNNGV. The CDR3 is made up of 16 amino acids. The junction had 10 bases not matched to a gene; V was cut back by 3 bases and J by 2 bases. In DNA form, the CDR3 reads TGTGCCAGCAGCTTTCCGAGAGGGGGCGCAACCTACGAGCAGTACTTC. Protein: CASSFPRGGATYEQYF.

The J gene is TRBJ1-6, the V gene TRBV19; D is unresolved. This CDR3 contains 14 residues. Trimming cost V 3 bases and J 6 bases, with 9 bases left between them. Germline CDR1 reads LNHDA; CDR2 reads SQIVND (reference sequence). The DNA for the CDR3 is TGTGCCAGTAGTATTTCCAGGTCTAATTCACCCCTCCACTTT. This codes for CASSISRSNSPLHF.

To note about this clone: Other DNA sequences within the sample encode an identical CDR3. The chain has TRBV5-1 and TRBJ2-1; D perhaps matches TRBD1 (5 bases). The germline CDR1 and CDR2 sequences are SGHRS and YFSETQ. Trimming pared 3 bases from V and 0 bases from J, leaving 22 bases between. CDR3 length equals 19 residues. CDR3 sequence (DNA): TGCGCCAGCAGCTCGAAAGGAACCACAGGTTTAAGCTCCTACAATGAGCAGTTCTTC. Encoded protein: CASSSKGTTGLSSYNEQFF.

The chain joins TRBV4-1 to TRBJ1-4; 8 nucleotides agree with TRBD1. V trimming: 4 bases; J trimming: 0 bases; junction bases outside the gene matches: 7. Germline CDR1 is MGHRA and CDR2 is YSYEKL. The CDR3 runs to 17 residues. CDR3 region: CASSPRTGIPTNEKLFF. Written as DNA, the CDR3 is TGCGCCAGCAGCCCCCGGACAGGGATCCCAACTAATGAAAAACTGTTTTTT.

This clone was seen more than once but under ten times. V is TRBV6-1 and J is TRBJ2-7; the match to TRBD1 covers 10 bases. Trimming took 7 bases from V and 1 from J; bases not matched to a gene: 4. Germline CDR1 is MNHNS and CDR2 is SASEGT. This CDR3 contains 14 residues. CDR3 protein: CASNPDRGSYEQYF. DNA for the CDR3: TGTGCCAGCAACCCGGACAGGGGGTCCTACGAGCAGTACTTC.

In DNA form, the CDR3 reads TGTGCCAGCAGTCTCCTGACTAGCGGGGAGACCTACGAGCAGTACTTC. Protein product: CASSLLTSGETYEQYF. J is TRBJ2-7 and V is TRBV27; TRBD2 aligns across 11 bases. CDR1 MNHEY and CDR2 SMNVEV come from the germline V gene (reference sequence). With V trimmed by 5 bases and J by 2 bases, 8 bases remained unmatched. CDR3 length equals 16 residues.

V and J are TRBV6-1 and TRBJ2-7; 12 bases agree with TRBD2. The CDR3 covers 14 residues. With V trimmed by 4 bases and J by 3 bases, 1 base remained unmatched. Germline V gives CDR1 MNHNS, CDR2 SASEGT. The CDR3 coding sequence is TGTGCCAGCAGTGGACTAGCGGGGGACTACGAGCAGTACTTC. Translated: CASSGLAGDYEQYF.

The genes are TRBV7-3 and TRBJ2-2, with TRBD2 matching over 8 bases. This CDR3 has 14 amino acids. Trimming cost V 5 bases and J 7 bases; bases outside gene matches: 6. Germline-derived CDR1 and CDR2 are SGHTA and FQGTGA. CDR3 in DNA: TGTGCCAGCAGCCCCCCGACTAGCGACGGGGAGCTGTTTTTT. Translation gives CASSPPTSDGELFF.

This clone is labeled as medium-sized. The V call is TRBV9, the J call TRBJ1-2; 8 nucleotides line up with TRBD1. The J segment lost 6 bases and the V segment lost 0 bases, leaving 10 bases of the junction unmatched. Germline V gene lookup returns CDR1 SGDLS and CDR2 YYNGEE. This CDR3 has 16 amino acids. DNA of the CDR3: TGTGCCAGCAGCGTAGAGAATTTGGACAGGGTGCATGGCTACACCTTC. Translating it yields CASSVENLDRVHGYTF.

This clone was found a few times. This sequence joins TRBV6-1 and TRBJ1-1, with D maybe TRBD1 (5 bases). Germline V gene lookup returns CDR1 MNHNS and CDR2 SASEGT. The CDR3 runs to 13 residues. V lost 5 bases to trimming and J lost 4 bases, with 11 bases between them. CDR3 sequence: CASSKGDSTEAFF. The DNA of the CDR3 is TGTGCCAGCAGTAAGGGTGACAGCACTGAAGCTTTCTTT.

This chain uses TRBV27 with TRBJ1-1, with D possibly being TRBD1 (6 bases). Germline V gene data show CDR1 as MNHEY and CDR2 as SMNVEV (reference sequence). The CDR3 contains 13 residues. V gave up 10 bases and J gave up 5 bases, with 17 bases separating them. The CDR3 protein is CATAPGARTEAFF. The CDR3, as DNA: TGTGCCACCGCCCCAGGGGCTCGGACTGAAGCTTTCTTT.

The chain is built from TRBV4-1 and TRBJ2-7; 12 bases align to TRBD2. CDR3 length: 17 amino acids. Germline CDR1 reads MGHRA; CDR2 reads YSYEKL. With V trimmed by 0 bases and J by 2 bases, 5 bases remained unmatched. CDR3 protein: CASSQDRTSGITYEQYF. CDR3 nucleotides: TGCGCCAGCAGCCAAGATAGGACTAGCGGGATAACCTACGAGCAGTACTTC.

The J gene is TRBJ2-7, the V gene TRBV7-2; the D gene is possibly TRBD1 (6 bases). This CDR3 comprises 14 residues. The germline V gene encodes CDR1 SGHTA and CDR2 FQGNSA. The germline V and J ends were trimmed by 4 bases and 4 bases, with 14 bases remaining between them. CDR3 nucleotides: TGTGCCAGCAGCTCGTTCAGGGGCACGTACGAGCAGTACTTC. Protein product: CASSSFRGTYEQYF.

J is TRBJ2-7 and V is TRBV5-6; tentatively, D is TRBD1 (5 bases). V was clipped by 4 bases and J by 1 base, with 18 bases between them. CDR1 and CDR2 from the germline V gene are SGHDT and YYEEEE. The CDR3 is made up of 16 amino acids. The CDR3 nucleotides read TGTGCCAGCAGCGTTACACAGGCGCGGTATTCCTACGAGCAGTACTTC. Amino acids: CASSVTQARYSYEQYF.

V and J are TRBV19 and TRBJ1-2; 9 nucleotides agree with TRBD1. Trimming took 6 bases from V and 7 from J; bases not matched to a gene: 15. The CDR3 consists of 16 residues. The V gene's germline CDR1 is LNHDA and CDR2 SQIVND (reference sequence). CDR3 DNA sequence: TGTGCCAGTAGCAATTCGGGACAGGGCTTTTTCTCTGGCTACACCTTC. This codes for CASSNSGQGFFSGYTF. The complete variable domain, with remaining parts taken from reference TRBV19 and TRBJ1-2, reads DGGITQSPKYLFRKEGQNVTLSCEQNLNHDAMYWYRQDPGQGLRLIYYSQIVNDFQKGDIAEGYSVSREKKESFPLTVTSAQKNPTAFYLCASSNSGQGFFSGYTFGSGTRLTVV.

The CDR3 spells CASSLQGVAEAFF. The CDR3, as DNA: TGTGCCAGCAGCCTGCAGGGGGTGGCTGAAGCTTTCTTT. The chain joins TRBV11-3 to TRBJ1-1; 7 bases are a match to TRBD1. In germline, CDR1 is SGHNT, CDR2 YENEEA. This CDR3 is 13 amino acids long. The junction had 6 bases not matched to a gene; V was cut back by 5 bases and J by 6 bases.

The chain has TRBV5-1 and TRBJ2-3, with TRBD2 matching 9 bases. This CDR3 is 15 amino acids long. V was pared by 1 base and J by 2 bases, with 2 bases of the junction left unmatched. CDR1 is SGHRS, CDR2 YFSETQ, per germline. The CDR3 sequence: CASSLLAGNTDTQYF. The CDR3 region has the DNA TGCGCCAGCAGCTTGCTAGCGGGGAACACAGATACGCAGTATTTT.

The chain is built from TRBV6-5 and TRBJ2-7; tentatively, D is TRBD2 (5 bases). V lost 2 bases to trimming and J lost 3 bases, with 11 bases between them. Germline V gene sequence: CDR1 MNHEY, CDR2 SVGAGI. The CDR3 is 14 amino acids. For the CDR3, the DNA is TGTGCCAGCAGTTACGGGGTAGGACTCTACGAGCAGTACTTC. Its translation: CASSYGVGLYEQYF.